The 2 T cell receptor beta chains reported below all come from one sample, sequenced in a study of CD8+ T cells in alopecia areata (dated by TCRdb to about 2018). The sample's time point label, in plain terms: baseline before oral tofacitinib. Preparation of the library involved the immunoSEQ multiplex PCR assay. RNA was extracted from all samples and reverse transcribed into cDNA as template for TCR sequencing. In TCRdb, the immuneACCESS table is reduced to in-frame sequences with V and J assigned. These tables do not hold every clone; where another copy was compared, an unresolved V gene accounts for under half, and the others remain unexplained. The sample yields some 130,000 clones; about 47% were counted once. About 19% of the sample is taken by the ten largest. The sequences come from CD8+ T cells sorted from blood, collected at week 0. These receptors came from a human donor with alopecia areata.

For the CDR3, the DNA is TGTGCCAGCAGTGTCTTGGACAGGGGACCGATGAACACTGAAGCTTTCTTT. The encoded protein is CASSVLDRGPMNTEAFF. The chain combines TRBV25-1 with TRBJ1-1; 9 positions agree with TRBD1. Germline CDR1 is MGHDK and CDR2 is SYGVNS. V trimming: 4 bases; J trimming: 0 bases; junction bases outside the gene matches: 9. CDR3 length: 17 amino acids. Full variable domain (missing parts from reference TRBV25-1 and TRBJ1-1): EADIYQTPRYLVIGTGKKITLECSQTMGHDKMYWYQQDPGMELHLIHYSYGVNSTEKGDLSSESTVSRIRTEHFPLTLESARPSHTSQYLCASSVLDRGPMNTEAFFGQGTRLTVV.

The chain is built from TRBV13 and TRBJ1-2; unclear D gene. The CDR3 runs 12 residues. V lost 8 bases, J lost 8 bases, and 15 bases lay in between. From germline, CDR1 is PRHDT and CDR2 FYEKMQ (reference sequence). CDR3 bases: TGTGCCAGCGGCGCCCAGGCGGTGGGCTACACCTTC. This translates into CASGAQAVGYTF. The variable domain in full, with the rest retrieved from reference TRBV13 and TRBJ1-2, is AAGVIQSPRHLIKEKRETATLKCYPIPRHDTVYWYQQGPGQDPQFLISFYEKMQSDKGSIPDRFSAQQFSDYHSELNMSSLELGDSALYFCASGAQAVGYTFGSGTRLTVV.